One T cell receptor beta chain is described in this entry. The target antigen is unknown. These data originate in a study of PD-1 blockade in classical Hodgkin lymphoma. Study results and limitations: CD4+ but not CD8+ TCR diversity rose significantly by C4D1.

Trimming cost V 5 bases and J 0 bases, with 18 bases left between them. CDR3 size: 17 residues. Measured with immunoSEQ multiplex PCR; TCRdb has only the in-frame clones, and not every one. The repertoire holds nearly 25,000 clones, with approximately 67% as singletons. Documented time point: cycle 4 day 1 (C4D1), after 6 weeks of nivolumab. All the patients suffered relapse after autologous stem cell transplantation, and brentuximab vedotin exposure differed. V is TRBV5-3 and J is TRBJ1-3, with TRBD1 as a possible D gene (5 bases). TRBV5-3 is classed as an ORF, of uncertain function. Sequenced material: peripheral blood mononuclear cells (PBMCs), taken before the fourth cycle of nivolumab. This TCR derives from a human donor with classical Hodgkin lymphoma. The CDR3 sequence is CARSISGAIYSGNTIYF. Written as DNA, the CDR3 is TGTGCCAGAAGTATCTCCGGGGCGATCTACTCTGGAAACACCATATATTTT.